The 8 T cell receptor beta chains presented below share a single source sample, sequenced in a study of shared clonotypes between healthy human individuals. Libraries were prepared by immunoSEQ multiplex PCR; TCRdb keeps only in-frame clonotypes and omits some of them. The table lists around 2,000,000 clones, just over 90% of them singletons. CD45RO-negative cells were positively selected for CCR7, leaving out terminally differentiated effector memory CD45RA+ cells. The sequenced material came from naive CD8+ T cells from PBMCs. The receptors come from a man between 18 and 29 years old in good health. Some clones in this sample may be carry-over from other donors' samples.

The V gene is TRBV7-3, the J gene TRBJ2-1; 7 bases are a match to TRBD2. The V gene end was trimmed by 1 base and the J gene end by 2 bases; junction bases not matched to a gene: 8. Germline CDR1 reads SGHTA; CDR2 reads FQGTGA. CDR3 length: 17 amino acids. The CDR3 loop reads CASSLMGGRMAYNEQFF. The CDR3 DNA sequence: TGTGCCAGCAGCTTAATGGGCGGGAGAATGGCCTACAATGAGCAGTTCTTC.

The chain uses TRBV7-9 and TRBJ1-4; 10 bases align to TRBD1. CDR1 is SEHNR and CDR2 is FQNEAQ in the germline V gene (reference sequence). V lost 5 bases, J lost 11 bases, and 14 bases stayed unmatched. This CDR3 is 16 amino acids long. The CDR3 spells CASSARPGTGVWKLFF. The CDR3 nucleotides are TGTGCCAGCAGCGCCCGCCCCGGGACAGGGGTGTGGAAACTGTTTTTT.

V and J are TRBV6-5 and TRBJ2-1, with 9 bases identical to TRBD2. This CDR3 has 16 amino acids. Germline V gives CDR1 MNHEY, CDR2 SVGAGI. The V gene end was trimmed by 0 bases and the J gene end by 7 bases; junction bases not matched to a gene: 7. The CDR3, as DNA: TGTGCCAGCAGTTACTCGAGGCGGGAGGGCCGGAATGAGCAGTTCTTC. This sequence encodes CASSYSRREGRNEQFF.

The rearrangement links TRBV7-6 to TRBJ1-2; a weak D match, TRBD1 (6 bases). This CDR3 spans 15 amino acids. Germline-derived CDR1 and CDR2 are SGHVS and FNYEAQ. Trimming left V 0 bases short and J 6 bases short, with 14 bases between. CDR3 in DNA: TGTGCCAGCAGCTTAGCCCGGGGGGGGGCCAATGGCTACACCTTC. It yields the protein CASSLARGGANGYTF.

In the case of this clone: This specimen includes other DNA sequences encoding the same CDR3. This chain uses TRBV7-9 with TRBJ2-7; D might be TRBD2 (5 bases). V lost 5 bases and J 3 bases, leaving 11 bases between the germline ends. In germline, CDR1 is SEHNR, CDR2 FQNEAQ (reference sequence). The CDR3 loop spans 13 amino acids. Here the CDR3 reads CASSPGSRYEQYF. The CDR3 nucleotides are TGTGCCAGCAGCCCGGGGAGCCGCTACGAGCAGTACTTC.

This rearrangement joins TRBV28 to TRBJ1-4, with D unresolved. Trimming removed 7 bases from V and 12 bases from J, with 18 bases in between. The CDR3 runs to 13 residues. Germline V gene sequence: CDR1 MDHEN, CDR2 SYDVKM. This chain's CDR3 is CASTLAPQTELFF. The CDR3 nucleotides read TGTGCCAGCACCTTAGCGCCCCAGACGGAACTGTTTTTT.

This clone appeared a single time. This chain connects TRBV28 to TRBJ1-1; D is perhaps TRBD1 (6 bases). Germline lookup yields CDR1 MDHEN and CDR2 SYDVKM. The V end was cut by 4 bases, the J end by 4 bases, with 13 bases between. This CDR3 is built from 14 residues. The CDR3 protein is CASSSLLDSTEAFF. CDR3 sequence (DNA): TGTGCCAGCAGTTCACTTTTGGACAGCACTGAAGCTTTCTTT.

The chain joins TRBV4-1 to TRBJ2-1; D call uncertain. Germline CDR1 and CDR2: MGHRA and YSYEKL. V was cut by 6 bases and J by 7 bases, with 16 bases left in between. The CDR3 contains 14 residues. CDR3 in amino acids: CASRSPGRKNEQFF. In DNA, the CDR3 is TGCGCCAGCAGGTCACCCGGACGGAAAAATGAGCAGTTCTTC.